This T cell receptor beta chain was sequenced for a study of T cells in Graves' hyperthyroidism and ophthalmopathy. Diagnosis relied on clinical symptoms, serum thyroxine and TRAb, thyroid ultrasound and orbital computed tomography. This clonotype was recorded at least ten times. The CDR3 extends over 21 amino acids. Germline lookup yields CDR1 SGHAT and CDR2 FQDESV (reference sequence). The V end was cut by 11 bases, the J end by 1 base, with 38 bases between. Authors of the study amplified TCR beta CDR3 regions from RNA transcripts. The HTBI set primed first-round TCR CDR3 RT-PCR. Via MiXCR, TCRdb re-called the multiplex PCR reads, giving one row per CDR3 protein. The data contain about 500,000 distinct CDR3 sequences, around 15% of them seen just once; the ten biggest clones take up more than 15%.

This TCR came from a woman between 18 and 30 years old with Graves' hyperthyroidism. J is TRBJ1-1 and V is TRBV11-1; possibly TRBD1 for D (5 bases). The specimen was blood. The CDR3 bases are TGTGCCTCCCCGATGGGTAAACCCGCGGCAGGGTCAGTCGTTGGGAACACTGAAGCTTTCTTT. It is translated as CASPMGKPAAGSVVGNTEAFF.